This paragraph covers one T cell receptor (beta chain) sequence. The data are from a study of T cell changes during pregnancy in multiple sclerosis. The data were produced by immunoSEQ multiplex PCR, yet TCRdb's version contains in-frame clones alone and is incomplete. The sample shows more than 80,000 clones, approximately 92% of them seen only once. Germline CDR1 GTSNPN, CDR2 SVGIG (reference sequence). This CDR3 comprises 15 residues. After removal of 7 bases from V and 5 bases from J, the junction contained 16 bases not matched to a gene. This receptor was obtained from a female donor with multiple sclerosis, enrolled in a pregnancy study. The sequencing used peripheral blood, collected in the first trimester of pregnancy. The chain employs TRBV30 and TRBJ2-5, with 7 bases lining up with TRBD2. The CDR3 loop reads CAYQPRGGAWETQYF. The CDR3 DNA sequence: TGTGCCTACCAACCGCGGGGAGGGGCGTGGGAGACCCAGTACTTC.